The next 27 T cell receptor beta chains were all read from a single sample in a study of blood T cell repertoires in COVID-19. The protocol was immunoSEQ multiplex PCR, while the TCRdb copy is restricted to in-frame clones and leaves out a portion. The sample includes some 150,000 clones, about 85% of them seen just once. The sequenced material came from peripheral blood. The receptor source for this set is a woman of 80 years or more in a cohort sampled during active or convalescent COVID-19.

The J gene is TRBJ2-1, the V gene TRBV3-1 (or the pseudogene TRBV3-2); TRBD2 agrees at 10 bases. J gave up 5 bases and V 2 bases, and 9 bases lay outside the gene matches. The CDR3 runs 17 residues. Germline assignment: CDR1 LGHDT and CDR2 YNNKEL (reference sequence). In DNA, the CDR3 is TGTGCCAGCAGCCAAAGCCTTCTAGCGGGGGAGAACAATGAGCAGTTCTTC. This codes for CASSQSLLAGENNEQFF.

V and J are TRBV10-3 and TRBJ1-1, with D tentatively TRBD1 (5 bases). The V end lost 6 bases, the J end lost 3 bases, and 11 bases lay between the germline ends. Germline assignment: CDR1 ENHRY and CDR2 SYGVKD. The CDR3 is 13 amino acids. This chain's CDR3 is CAISRDRDTEAFF. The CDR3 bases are TGTGCCATCAGCCGCGACAGAGACACTGAAGCTTTCTTT.

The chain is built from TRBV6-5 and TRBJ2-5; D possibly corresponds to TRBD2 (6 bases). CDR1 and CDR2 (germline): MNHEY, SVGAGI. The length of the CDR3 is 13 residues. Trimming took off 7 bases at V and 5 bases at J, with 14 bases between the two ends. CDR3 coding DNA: TGTGCCAGCATGTTGGGGGGTCGGGAGACCCAGTACTTC. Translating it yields CASMLGGRETQYF.

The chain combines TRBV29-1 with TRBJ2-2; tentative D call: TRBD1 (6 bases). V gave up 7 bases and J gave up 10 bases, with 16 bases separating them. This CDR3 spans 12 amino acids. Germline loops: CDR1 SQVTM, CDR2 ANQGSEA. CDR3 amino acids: CSASNQGTELFF. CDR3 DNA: TGCAGCGCATCTAACCAGGGGACGGAGCTGTTTTTT.

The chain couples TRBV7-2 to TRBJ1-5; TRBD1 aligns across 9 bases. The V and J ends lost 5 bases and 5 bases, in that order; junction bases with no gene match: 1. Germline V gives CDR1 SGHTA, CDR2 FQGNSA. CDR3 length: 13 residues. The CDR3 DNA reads TGTGCCAGCAGCAGACAGGGGGATCAGCCCCAGCATTTT. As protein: CASSRQGDQPQHF.

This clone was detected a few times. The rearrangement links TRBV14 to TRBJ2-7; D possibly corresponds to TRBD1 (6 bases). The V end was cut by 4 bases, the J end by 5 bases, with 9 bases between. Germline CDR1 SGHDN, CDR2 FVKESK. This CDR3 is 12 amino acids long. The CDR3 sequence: CASSLQGNEQYV. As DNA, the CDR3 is TGTGCCAGCAGCCTCCAGGGGAACGAGCAGTACGTC.

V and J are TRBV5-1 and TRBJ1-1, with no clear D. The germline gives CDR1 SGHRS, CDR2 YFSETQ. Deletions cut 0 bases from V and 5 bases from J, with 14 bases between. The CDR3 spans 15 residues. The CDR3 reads CASSLGGGGGTEAFF. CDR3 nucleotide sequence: TGCGCCAGCAGCTTGGGGGGAGGCGGAGGGACTGAAGCTTTCTTT.

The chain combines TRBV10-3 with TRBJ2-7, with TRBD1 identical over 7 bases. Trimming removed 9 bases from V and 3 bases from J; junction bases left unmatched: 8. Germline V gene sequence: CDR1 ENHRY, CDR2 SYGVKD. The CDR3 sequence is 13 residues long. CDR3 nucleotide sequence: TGTGCCATAGGGACAGCAACGGGCTACGAGCAGTACTTC. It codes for CAIGTATGYEQYF.

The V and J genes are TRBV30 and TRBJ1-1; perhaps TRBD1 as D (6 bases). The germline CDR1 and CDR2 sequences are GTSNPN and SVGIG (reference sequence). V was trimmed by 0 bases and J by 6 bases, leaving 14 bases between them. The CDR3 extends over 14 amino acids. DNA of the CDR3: TGTGCCTGGAGTGTAATGGGGGGGCTAGCTGAAGCTTTCTTT. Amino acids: CAWSVMGGLAEAFF.

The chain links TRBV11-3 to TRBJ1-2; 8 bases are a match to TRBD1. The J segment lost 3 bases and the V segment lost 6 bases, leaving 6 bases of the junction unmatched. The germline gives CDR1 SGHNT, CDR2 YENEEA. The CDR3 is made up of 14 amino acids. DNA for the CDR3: TGTGCCAGCAGTCCCTACAGGGGGGACTATGGCTACACCTTC. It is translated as CASSPYRGDYGYTF.

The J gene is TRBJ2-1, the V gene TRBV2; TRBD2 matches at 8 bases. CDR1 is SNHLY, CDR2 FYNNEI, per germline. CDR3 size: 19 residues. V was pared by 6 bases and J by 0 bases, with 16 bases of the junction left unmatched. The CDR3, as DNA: TGTGCCAGCAGGAGTACTAGCGGCCCTGGCCGGAGCTCCTACAATGAGCAGTTCTTC. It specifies CASRSTSGPGRSSYNEQFF.

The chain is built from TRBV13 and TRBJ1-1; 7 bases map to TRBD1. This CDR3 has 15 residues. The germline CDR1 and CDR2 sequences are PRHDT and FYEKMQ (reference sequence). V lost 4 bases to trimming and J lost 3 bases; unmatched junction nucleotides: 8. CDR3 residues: CASSSWGQGDTEAFF. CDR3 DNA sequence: TGTGCCAGCAGCTCCTGGGGGCAGGGGGACACTGAAGCTTTCTTT.

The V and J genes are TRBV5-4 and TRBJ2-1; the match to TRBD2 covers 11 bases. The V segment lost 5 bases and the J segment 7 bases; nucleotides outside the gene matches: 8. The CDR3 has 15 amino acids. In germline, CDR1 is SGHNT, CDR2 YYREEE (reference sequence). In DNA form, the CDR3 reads TGTGCCAGCAGTGGGGGGCTAGCGGGAGGAAATGAGCAGTTCTTC. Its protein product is CASSGGLAGGNEQFF.

The CDR3 bases are TGTGCCAGCAGCTTGGGCCAGGGGAAAGTCGAGCAGTACTTC. The encoded protein is CASSLGQGKVEQYF. This chain links TRBV5-6 with TRBJ2-7; D might be TRBD1 (6 bases). The CDR3 spans 14 residues. V gave up 0 bases and J gave up 6 bases, with 13 bases separating them. Germline-derived CDR1 and CDR2 are SGHDT and YYEEEE.

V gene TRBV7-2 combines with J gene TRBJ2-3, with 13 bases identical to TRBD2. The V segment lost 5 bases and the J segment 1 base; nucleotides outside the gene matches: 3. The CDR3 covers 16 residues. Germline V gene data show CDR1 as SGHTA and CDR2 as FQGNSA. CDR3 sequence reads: CASSRTSGGGTDTQYF. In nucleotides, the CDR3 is TGTGCCAGCAGCCGTACTAGCGGGGGGGGCACAGATACGCAGTATTTT.

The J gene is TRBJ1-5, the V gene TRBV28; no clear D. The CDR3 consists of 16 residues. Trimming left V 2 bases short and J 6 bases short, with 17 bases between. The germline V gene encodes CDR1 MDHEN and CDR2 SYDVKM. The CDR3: CASSLRVVVEPQPQHF. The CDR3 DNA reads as TGTGCCAGCAGTTTAAGAGTGGTGGTAGAACCTCAGCCCCAGCATTTT.

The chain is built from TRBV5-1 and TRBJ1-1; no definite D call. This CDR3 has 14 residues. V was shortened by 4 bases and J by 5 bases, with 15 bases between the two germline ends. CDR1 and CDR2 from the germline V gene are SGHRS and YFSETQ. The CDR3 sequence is CASSPGSPGTEAFF. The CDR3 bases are TGCGCCAGCAGCCCTGGTTCCCCCGGTACTGAAGCTTTCTTT.

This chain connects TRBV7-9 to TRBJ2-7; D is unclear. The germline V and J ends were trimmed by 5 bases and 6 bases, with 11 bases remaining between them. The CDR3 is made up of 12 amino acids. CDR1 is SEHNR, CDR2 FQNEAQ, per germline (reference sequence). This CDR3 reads CASSPGHREQYV. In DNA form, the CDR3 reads TGTGCCAGCAGCCCGGGTCATCGCGAGCAGTACGTC.

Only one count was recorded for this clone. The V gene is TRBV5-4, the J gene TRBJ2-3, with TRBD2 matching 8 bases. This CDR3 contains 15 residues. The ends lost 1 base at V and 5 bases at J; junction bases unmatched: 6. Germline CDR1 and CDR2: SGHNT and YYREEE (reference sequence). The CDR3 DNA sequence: TGTGCCAGCAGCTTGCCGGGGGGGCTTGGAGATACGCAGTATTTT. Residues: CASSLPGGLGDTQYF.

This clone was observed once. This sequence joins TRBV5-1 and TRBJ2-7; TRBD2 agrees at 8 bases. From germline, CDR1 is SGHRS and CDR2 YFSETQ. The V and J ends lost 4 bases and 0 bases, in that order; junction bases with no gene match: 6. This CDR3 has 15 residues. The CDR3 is CASSATSVSSYEQYV. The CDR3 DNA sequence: TGCGCCAGCAGCGCGACTAGCGTCAGCTCCTACGAGCAGTACGTC.

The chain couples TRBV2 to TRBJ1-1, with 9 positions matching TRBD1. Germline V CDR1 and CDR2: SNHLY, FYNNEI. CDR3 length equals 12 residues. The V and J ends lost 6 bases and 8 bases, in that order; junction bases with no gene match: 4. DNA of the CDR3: TGTGCCAGCAGAGATGGGACAGGGGAAGCTTTCTTT. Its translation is CASRDGTGEAFF. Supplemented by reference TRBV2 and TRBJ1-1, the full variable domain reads EPEVTQTPSHQVTQMGQEVILRCVPISNHLYFYWYRQILGQKVEFLVSFYNNEISEKSEIFDDQFSVERPDGSNFTLKIRSTKLEDSAMYFCASRDGTGEAFFGQGTRLTVV.

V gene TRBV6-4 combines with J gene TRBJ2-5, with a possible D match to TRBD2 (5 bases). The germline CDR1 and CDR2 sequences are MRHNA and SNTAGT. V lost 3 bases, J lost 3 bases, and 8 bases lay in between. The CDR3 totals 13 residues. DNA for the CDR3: TGTGCCAGCAGTGAGACCGGGAAAGAGACCCAGTACTTC. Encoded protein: CASSETGKETQYF.

The CDR3 here is CASSVGGERHEQYF. Written as DNA, the CDR3 is TGTGCCAGCAGCGTAGGGGGGGAGAGACACGAGCAGTACTTC. The chain combines TRBV9 with TRBJ2-7, with D tentatively TRBD2 (6 bases). Trimming removed 0 bases at V and 5 bases at J, with 12 bases between. The V gene's germline CDR1 is SGDLS and CDR2 YYNGEE. This CDR3 has 14 amino acids.

The CDR3 spells CASSQTGSYNEQFF. The CDR3 DNA sequence: TGTGCCAGCAGCCAAACAGGGTCCTACAATGAGCAGTTCTTC. The J gene is TRBJ2-1, the V gene TRBV6-6; the D gene is possibly TRBD1 (6 bases). The CDR3 contains 14 residues. V lost 6 bases and J lost 1, with 10 bases in between. Germline CDR1 and CDR2: MNHNY and SVGAGI (reference sequence).

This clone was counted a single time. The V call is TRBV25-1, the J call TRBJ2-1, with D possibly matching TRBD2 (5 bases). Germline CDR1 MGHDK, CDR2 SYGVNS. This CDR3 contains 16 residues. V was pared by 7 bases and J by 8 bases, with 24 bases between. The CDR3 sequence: CASNIRPRESSYEQFF. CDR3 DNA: TGTGCCAGCAACATAAGGCCGAGGGAGTCTTCCTATGAGCAGTTCTTC.

The DNA for the CDR3 is TGTGCCAGCACCTACCAACGACAGGGCGGTGGGCGCGAGCAGTACGTC. Encoded protein: CASTYQRQGGGREQYV. The chain couples TRBV2 to TRBJ2-7, with 7 nucleotides matching TRBD1. V was clipped by 7 bases and J by 6 bases; unmatched bases: 18. CDR1 SNHLY and CDR2 FYNNEI come from the germline V gene. The CDR3 has 16 residues.

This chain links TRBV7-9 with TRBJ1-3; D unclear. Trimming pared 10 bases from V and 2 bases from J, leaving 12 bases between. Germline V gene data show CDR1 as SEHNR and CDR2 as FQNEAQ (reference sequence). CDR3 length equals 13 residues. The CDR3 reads CAIAREAGNTIYF. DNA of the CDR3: TGTGCCATCGCGAGGGAAGCTGGAAACACCATATATTTT.